These 15 T cell receptor beta chains came from one sample sequenced in a study of beta chain features in type 1 diabetes. The entirety of the isolated RNA underwent reverse transcription, so expressed TCRB transcripts were sequenced. Assay: immunoSEQ multiplex PCR; the TCRdb copy retains only in-frame clones and omits some. The sample contains fewer than 650,000 clones, around 15% of which appear only once. The sample comprised naive CD4+ T cells from blood. All receptors come from a man aged 18 to 30 in good health.

V gene TRBV9 combines with J gene TRBJ2-5, with D maybe TRBD2 (5 bases). Germline assignment: CDR1 SGDLS and CDR2 YYNGEE. V dropped 0 bases and J dropped 0 bases, with 15 bases sitting between them. This CDR3 region has 17 residues. The CDR3 nucleotides are TGTGCCAGCAGCGTAGACGGGATATTCCAGTACCAAGAGACCCAGTACTTC. Its translation: CASSVDGIFQYQETQYF.

Points on this clone: Other DNA sequences of this sample code for an identical CDR3. The chain carries TRBV7-2 and TRBJ2-5; 9 positions agree with TRBD1. Germline CDR1 and CDR2: SGHTA and FQGNSA. J lost 5 bases, V lost 4 bases, and 5 bases had no gene match. The CDR3 contains 14 residues. The CDR3 coding sequence is TGTGCCAGCAGCTCCACAGGGGGCAGGGAGACCCAGTACTTC. This encodes CASSSTGGRETQYF. The full variable domain, in which reference TRBV7-2 and TRBJ2-5 provide the parts outside the CDR3, is GAGVSQSPSNKVTEKGKDVELRCDPISGHTALYWYRQSLGQGLEFLIYFQGNSAPDKSGLPSDRFSAERTGGSVSTLTIQRTQQEDSAVYLCASSSTGGRETQYFGPGTRLLVL.

V and J are TRBV9 and TRBJ2-1, with D maybe TRBD2 (5 bases). CDR1 and CDR2 (germline): SGDLS, YYNGEE. Trimming stripped 0 bases from V and 3 bases from J, with 10 bases between. The CDR3 has 15 amino acids. As DNA, the CDR3 is TGTGCCAGCAGCGTAGCTTCGGGAAACTACAATGAGCAGTTCTTC. Translated: CASSVASGNYNEQFF.

This clone was observed a handful of times. The J gene is TRBJ1-1, the V gene TRBV29-1, with TRBD1 matching 9 bases. Germline CDR1 reads SQVTM; CDR2 reads ANQGSEA. Unmatched junction bases numbered 7, after V lost 4 bases and J lost 1 base. This CDR3 comprises 15 residues. The DNA for the CDR3 is TGCAGCGTTGGCGGGACAGGGCCATCGAACACTGAAGCTTTCTTT. This sequence encodes CSVGGTGPSNTEAFF.

A few counts support this clone. V and J are TRBV9 and TRBJ2-1, with TRBD2 matching over 7 bases. V shed 4 bases and J 0 bases; nucleotides not matched to a gene: 7. This CDR3 spans 16 amino acids. Germline CDR1 reads SGDLS; CDR2 reads YYNGEE. The CDR3 DNA sequence: TGTGCCAGCAGCTTAAGCGGGGTAAACTCCTACAATGAGCAGTTCTTC. Residues: CASSLSGVNSYNEQFF.

This sequence joins TRBV10-3 and TRBJ2-7, with TRBD1 matching 7 bases. J lost 3 bases, V lost 7 bases, and 9 bases had no gene match. The CDR3 contains 14 residues. From germline, CDR1 is ENHRY and CDR2 SYGVKD. The CDR3 coding sequence is TGTGCCATCAAGGACGGACACAGGGGCTACGAGCAGTACTTC. Translated, it gives CAIKDGHRGYEQYF.

This clone was detected a few times. The rearrangement uses TRBV7-3 and TRBJ1-2; D is perhaps TRBD1 (5 bases). The length of the CDR3 is 17 residues. In germline, CDR1 is SGHTA, CDR2 FQGTGA. V was cut by 6 bases and J by 4 bases, with 24 bases left in between. CDR3 nucleotide sequence: TGTGCCAGCAGTCCTAACGCCGGGACGTCTGAGATCTATGGCTACACCTTC. This translates into CASSPNAGTSEIYGYTF.

Only a few counts were recorded for this clone. The rearrangement joins TRBV9 to TRBJ2-3; D uncertain. This CDR3 spans 13 amino acids. Germline CDR1 SGDLS, CDR2 YYNGEE. V lost 7 bases and J lost 0, with 9 bases in between. CDR3 in amino acids: CASGSDSTDTQYF. CDR3 nucleotide sequence: TGTGCCAGCGGCTCGGATAGCACAGATACGCAGTATTTT.

This clone was seen a handful of times. The V and J genes are TRBV5-6 and TRBJ2-3; the match to TRBD2 covers 11 bases. This CDR3 region has 17 residues. The V and J ends lost 2 bases and 6 bases, in that order; junction bases with no gene match: 11. Germline CDR1 is SGHDT and CDR2 is YYEEEE. CDR3: CASSFGTSGRAWDTQYF. The DNA for the CDR3 is TGTGCCAGCAGCTTCGGGACTAGCGGCAGGGCTTGGGATACGCAGTATTTT.

This clone was picked up a small number of times. The genes are TRBV27 and TRBJ1-2; D may be TRBD1 (5 bases). V was cut by 7 bases and J by 7 bases, with 19 bases left in between. Germline CDR1 and CDR2: MNHEY and SMNVEV (reference sequence). The CDR3 runs to 14 residues. CDR3 region: CASKYPGTTTGYTF. Here the CDR3 DNA reads TGTGCCAGCAAATACCCCGGGACGACAACTGGCTACACCTTC.

The chain carries TRBV9 and TRBJ1-2, with a weak D call TRBD1 (5 bases). The CDR3 runs 14 residues. Trimming shortened V by 0 bases and J by 8 bases, and 14 bases separated the two germline ends. Germline loops: CDR1 SGDLS, CDR2 YYNGEE. CDR3 bases: TGTGCCAGCAGCGTAGTTCTTGGGGCGGGAGGCTACACCTTC. This gives the protein CASSVVLGAGGYTF.

In its sample, this clone was seen a few times. The CDR3 here is CSVGGSGVYEQYF. As DNA, the CDR3 is TGCAGCGTTGGTGGTAGCGGAGTCTACGAGCAGTACTTC. The genes are TRBV29-1 and TRBJ2-7; D may be TRBD2 (6 bases). The CDR3 spans 13 residues. Trimming removed 4 bases from V and 3 bases from J, with 13 bases in between. Looked up from germline, CDR1 is SQVTM and CDR2 is ANQGSEA.

The J gene is TRBJ1-2, the V gene TRBV5-1, with D possibly matching TRBD1 (5 bases). Trimming shortened V by 3 bases and J by 7 bases, and 13 bases separated the two germline ends. Germline CDR1 is SGHRS and CDR2 is YFSETQ. The CDR3 loop spans 13 amino acids. The CDR3 nucleotides are TGCGCCAGCAGCTCGGGACCAATGGGTGGCTACACCTTC. This codes for CASSSGPMGGYTF.

The chain links TRBV5-1 to TRBJ2-5; no firm D call. V gave up 7 bases and J gave up 2 bases, with 6 bases separating them. The CDR3 has 11 residues. The germline gives CDR1 SGHRS, CDR2 YFSETQ. The CDR3 region has the DNA TGCGCCAGCGGCGCTCAAGAGACCCAGTACTTC. It yields the protein CASGAQETQYF. Supplemented by reference TRBV5-1 and TRBJ2-5, the full variable domain reads KAGVTQTPRYLIKTRGQQVTLSCSPISGHRSVSWYQQTPGQGLQFLFEYFSETQRNKGNFPGRFSGRQFSNSRSEMNVSTLELGDSALYLCASGAQETQYFGPGTRLLVL.

This clone was found a few times. A junction end diverges from the germline sequence, so it may reflect a read error. The chain couples TRBV7-2 to TRBJ2-7, with D perhaps assigned TRBD1 or TRBD2 (5 bases each). Germline CDR1 SGHTA, CDR2 FQGNSA. This CDR3 is built from 12 residues. DNA of the CDR3: TGTGCCAGCAGCTCTCCCGGGACCAAGCATCACTTC. This encodes CASSSPGTKHHF.